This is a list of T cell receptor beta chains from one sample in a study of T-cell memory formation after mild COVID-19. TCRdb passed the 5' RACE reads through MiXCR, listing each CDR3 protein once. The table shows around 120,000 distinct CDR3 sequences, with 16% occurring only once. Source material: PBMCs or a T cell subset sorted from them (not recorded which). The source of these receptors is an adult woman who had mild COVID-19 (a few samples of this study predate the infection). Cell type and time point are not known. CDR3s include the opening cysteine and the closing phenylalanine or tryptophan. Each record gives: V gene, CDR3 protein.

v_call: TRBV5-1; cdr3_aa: CASSPRTGLSHEQYF
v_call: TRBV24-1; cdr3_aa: CATSGEGLSEKLFF
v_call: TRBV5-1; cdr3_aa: CASSPGWDSEQFF
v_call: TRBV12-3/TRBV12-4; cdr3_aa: CASSRRTSGRVNSYNEQFF
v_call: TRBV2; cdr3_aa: CASKKSDSANTGELFF
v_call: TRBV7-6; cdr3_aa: CASSRPGTTHTGELFF
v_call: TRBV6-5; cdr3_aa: CASSYYPGKTYEQYF
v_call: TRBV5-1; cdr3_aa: CASSLRDRSYNEQFF
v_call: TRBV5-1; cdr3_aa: CASSPGTGNQPQHF
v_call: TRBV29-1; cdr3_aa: CSVARDREDEQFF
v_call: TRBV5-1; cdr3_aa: CASSVVRSTDTQYF
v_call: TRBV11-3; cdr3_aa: CASQDSQETQYF
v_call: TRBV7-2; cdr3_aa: CASSSPGGGYGYTF
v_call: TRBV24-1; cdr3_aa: CATSDRRTGWGYNEQFF
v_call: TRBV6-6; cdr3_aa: CASSSPGEGYGYTF
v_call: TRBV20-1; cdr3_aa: CSAPQGATGTDTQYF
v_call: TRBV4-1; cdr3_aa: CASSQVGPGNTIYF
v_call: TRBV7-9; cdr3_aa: CASSPEASTDTQYF
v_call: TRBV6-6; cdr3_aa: CASSTPGQLNIQYF
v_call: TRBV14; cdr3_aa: CASSHLVYDEQYF
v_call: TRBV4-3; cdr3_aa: CASSQDWVGRYEQYF
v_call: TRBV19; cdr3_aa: CASSINPSAVNEQFF
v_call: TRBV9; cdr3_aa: CASSASGGAGETQYF
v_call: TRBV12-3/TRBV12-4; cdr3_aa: CATAFREGDEQYF
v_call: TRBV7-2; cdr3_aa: CASSFLGAADTQYF
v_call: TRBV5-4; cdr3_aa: CASSSPGQGLDEQYF
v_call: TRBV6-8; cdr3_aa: CASSFGGVEKLFF
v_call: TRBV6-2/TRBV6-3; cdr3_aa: CASRMGTGSYEQYF
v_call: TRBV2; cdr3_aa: CASSAGPANTGELFF
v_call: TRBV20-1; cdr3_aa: CSARGLAGGNNEQFF
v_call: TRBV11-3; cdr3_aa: CASSLSGTGNTIYF
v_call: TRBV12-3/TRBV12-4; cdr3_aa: CASSFPGDGYTF
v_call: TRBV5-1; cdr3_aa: CASSSRGTTDTQYF
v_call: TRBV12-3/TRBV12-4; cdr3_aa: CASSRSRRTDREQYF
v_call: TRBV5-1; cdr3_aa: CASSGHWGNYGYTF
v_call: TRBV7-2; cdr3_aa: CASRRRLAGATSTDTQYF
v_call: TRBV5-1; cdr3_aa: CASSSTGVVETQYF
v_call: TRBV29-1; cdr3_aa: CSVTTRTGLYNEQFF
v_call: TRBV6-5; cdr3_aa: CASSYRTRDIQYF
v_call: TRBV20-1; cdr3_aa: CSASGADRGNQPQHF
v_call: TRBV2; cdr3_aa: CASSRQGGTYEQYF
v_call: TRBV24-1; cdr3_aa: CATSQGLGQPQHF
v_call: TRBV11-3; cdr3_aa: CASSLDGRIRETQYF
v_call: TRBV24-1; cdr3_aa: CATSESPGQGGKDTQYF
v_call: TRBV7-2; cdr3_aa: CASSLGTVSFQPQHF
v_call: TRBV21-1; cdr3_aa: CASSKLAENLNEQFF
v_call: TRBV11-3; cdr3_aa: CASSLDPGTSSYEQYF
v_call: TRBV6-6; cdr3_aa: CASSERLNYNEQFF
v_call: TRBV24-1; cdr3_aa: CATSDTRDDLTQYF
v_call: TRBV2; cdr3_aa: CASSEGYSYNQPQHF
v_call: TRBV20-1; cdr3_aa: CSARVRERLAGGREQFF